Below are 21 T cell receptor beta chains sequenced from a single sample in a study of T-cell memory formation after mild COVID-19. TCRdb fed the 5' RACE reads into MiXCR, producing one record per CDR3 protein. The sample consists of roughly 100,000 distinct CDR3 sequences, roughly 12% of them appearing once. Sequencing was done on a sample of PBMCs or a T cell subset sorted from them (not recorded which). Every receptor here comes from an adult woman who had mild COVID-19 (a few samples of this study predate the infection). Cell type and time point are not known.

This clonotype was seen at least ten times. This chain joins TRBV6-1 and TRBJ2-3; 7 bases are shared with TRBD1. Germline V CDR1 and CDR2: MNHNS, SASEGT. V lost 6 bases and J lost 2; bases outside the gene matches: 5. The CDR3 sequence is 14 residues long. The CDR3: CASSQGVDTDTQYF. CDR3 DNA sequence: TGTGCCAGCAGCCAGGGGGTCGACACAGATACGCAGTATTTT.

The chain couples TRBV20-1 to TRBJ2-1, with 7 nucleotides matching TRBD1. The junction had 0 bases not matched to a gene; V was cut back by 3 bases and J by 4 bases. Germline lookup yields CDR1 DFQATT and CDR2 SNEGSKA (reference sequence). The CDR3 extends over 12 amino acids. Written as DNA, the CDR3 is TGCAGTGCTAGGGGACAGTACAATGAGCAGTTCTTC. It is translated as CSARGQYNEQFF.

This clonotype showed up many times. V usage is TRBV20-1 and J usage is TRBJ2-7; possibly TRBD2 for D (6 bases). V was clipped by 7 bases and J by 3 bases, with 16 bases between them. This CDR3 comprises 13 residues. CDR1 and CDR2 from the germline V gene are DFQATT and SNEGSKA (reference sequence). The CDR3: CSVRVRRGYEQYF. CDR3 sequence (DNA): TGCAGTGTCAGGGTCAGGAGGGGCTACGAGCAGTACTTC.

This rearrangement joins TRBV24-1 to TRBJ2-2, with 9 bases that match TRBD1. The CDR3 spans 16 residues. Trimming cost V 4 bases and J 4 bases; bases outside gene matches: 6. Germline lookup yields CDR1 KGHDR and CDR2 SFDVKD. CDR3 bases: TGTGCCACCAGTGACCGACAGGGGGGGAGCACCGGGGAGCTGTTTTTT. This gives the protein CATSDRQGGSTGELFF.

The sample holds a few counts of this clonotype. V usage is TRBV6-5 and J usage is TRBJ1-2; 7 bases map to TRBD1. This CDR3 is 17 amino acids long. CDR1 is MNHEY and CDR2 is SVGAGI in the germline V gene. Germline trimming cut 0 bases from V and 5 bases from J; bases unmatched to any gene: 12. DNA for the CDR3: TGTGCCAGCAGTTACTCGAGCAGCTTCAGGGGGGGATATGGCTACACCTTC. It specifies CASSYSSSFRGGYGYTF.

The chain combines TRBV5-6 with TRBJ1-1; no reliable D call. The CDR3 covers 15 residues. Germline V gives CDR1 SGHDT, CDR2 YYEEEE. V was trimmed by 1 base and J by 1 base, leaving 11 bases between them. CDR3 DNA sequence: TGTGCCAGCAGCTTGATTCCGGGTCCGAACACTGAAGCTTTCTTT. Protein product: CASSLIPGPNTEAFF.

The table lists this clonotype with a few counts. The chain is built from TRBV29-1 and TRBJ2-7; D is uncertain. The germline V gene has CDR1 SQVTM and CDR2 ANQGSEA. This CDR3 is 12 amino acids long. With 2 bases removed from V and 2 bases from J, the gap between germline ends came to 7 bases. The CDR3, as DNA: TGCAGCGTTGAAATACGGCCCTACGAGCAGTACTTC. This sequence encodes CSVEIRPYEQYF.

The CDR3 region is CATSGSGNPAGAFF. The CDR3, as DNA: TGTGCCACCAGCGGATCAGGGAACCCTGCCGGAGCTTTCTTT. V usage is TRBV15 and J usage is TRBJ1-1, with D maybe TRBD1 (5 bases). Germline CDR1 LNHNV, CDR2 YYDKDF (reference sequence). CDR3 length equals 14 residues. With 5 bases removed from V and 10 bases from J, the gap between germline ends came to 20 bases.

The V and J genes are TRBV5-1 and TRBJ2-1; D is undetermined. The ends were cut back, 0 bases at V and 3 bases at J, with 10 bases in the middle. CDR1 and CDR2 (germline): SGHRS, YFSETQ. CDR3 length: 15 amino acids. The CDR3 is CASSLEGVYYNEQFF. CDR3 DNA sequence: TGCGCCAGCAGCTTGGAAGGTGTTTACTACAATGAGCAGTTCTTC.

The chain couples TRBV2 to TRBJ2-7; the D is unclear. The ends were cut back, 0 bases at V and 2 bases at J, with 11 bases in the middle. Germline CDR1 SNHLY, CDR2 FYNNEI. The CDR3 contains 15 residues. The CDR3 bases are TGTGCCAGCAGTGAAGCGGGCATTTTGACCTACGAGCAGTACTTC. This translates into CASSEAGILTYEQYF.

This clonotype was picked up a small number of times. This chain joins TRBV6-6 and TRBJ1-5, with unresolved D. V gave up 3 bases and J gave up 0 bases, with 12 bases separating them. CDR3 size: 16 residues. CDR1 is MNHNY and CDR2 is SVGAGI in the germline V gene (reference sequence). CDR3: CASSYGVTVSNQPQHF. The CDR3 nucleotides are TGTGCCAGCAGTTATGGAGTGACTGTTAGCAATCAGCCCCAGCATTTT.

This clonotype occurred a few times. The rearrangement links TRBV5-4 to TRBJ2-7; D is undetermined. From germline, CDR1 is SGHNT and CDR2 YYREEE (reference sequence). The CDR3 has 13 amino acids. Trimming took off 0 bases at V and 3 bases at J, with 7 bases between the two ends. The DNA for the CDR3 is TGTGCCAGCAGCTTGGCCCACAGCTACGAGCAGTACTTC. Protein: CASSLAHSYEQYF.

V is TRBV11-1 and J is TRBJ2-7; 10 positions match TRBD1. The CDR3 has 16 amino acids. CDR1 and CDR2 from the germline V gene are SGHAT and FQDESV (reference sequence). J was trimmed by 4 bases and V by 5 bases; bases with no gene match: 11. The CDR3 region has the DNA TGTGCCAGCAGCCTCCAGACAGGGGGCGAACTATACGAGCAGTACTTC. This gives the protein CASSLQTGGELYEQYF.

This clonotype came up a few times. The chain recombines TRBV6-5 with TRBJ2-3; D possibly corresponds to TRBD2 (6 bases). Germline V gene sequence: CDR1 MNHEY, CDR2 SVGAGI. V shed 2 bases and J shed 4 bases, with 13 bases lying between them. The CDR3 contains 15 residues. DNA for the CDR3: TGTGCCAGCAGTTACGATATTCCGGGGGCAGATACGCAGTATTTT. Translating it yields CASSYDIPGADTQYF.

The rearrangement links TRBV4-1 to TRBJ2-7; D is unresolved. The V end was cut by 0 bases, the J end by 3 bases, with 6 bases between. The CDR3 length is 13 residues. Germline V gene sequence: CDR1 MGHRA, CDR2 YSYEKL. This chain's CDR3 is CASSQDSYYEQYF. CDR3 in DNA: TGCGCCAGCAGCCAAGATTCGTACTACGAGCAGTACTTC.

This clonotype was recorded a few times. V and J are TRBV6-6 and TRBJ1-4; 7 bases match TRBD1. The CDR3 sequence is 19 residues long. The ends lost 6 bases at V and 4 bases at J; junction bases unmatched: 20. CDR1 and CDR2 (germline): MNHNY, SVGAGI (reference sequence). CDR3 DNA: TGTGCCAGCAGGACAGGGACACACCAGGTCCCCCCCGATAATGAAAAACTGTTTTTT. Translating gives CASRTGTHQVPPDNEKLFF.

The chain combines TRBV20-1 with TRBJ2-1, with D possibly matching TRBD2 (5 bases). The CDR3 length is 14 residues. Trimming shortened V by 2 bases and J by 3 bases, and 11 bases separated the two germline ends. Germline assignment: CDR1 DFQATT and CDR2 SNEGSKA (reference sequence). CDR3 protein: CSARSGLNYNEQFF. CDR3 nucleotide sequence: TGCAGTGCTAGAAGCGGCCTAAACTACAATGAGCAGTTCTTC.

In DNA, the CDR3 is TGTGCCAGCAGTTACGAGCAGGAGAATGGGGAGCAGTACTTC. This codes for CASSYEQENGEQYF. V usage is TRBV6-5 and J usage is TRBJ2-7, with D uncertain. The CDR3 has 14 residues. V lost 2 bases and J lost 7, with 15 bases in between. Germline V CDR1 and CDR2: MNHEY, SVGAGI.

A few counts support this clonotype. This sequence joins TRBV6-6 and TRBJ2-5; D is unclear. V was pared by 5 bases and J by 2 bases, with 24 bases between. The CDR3 covers 18 residues. Germline V gene sequence: CDR1 MNHNY, CDR2 SVGAGI (reference sequence). This chain's CDR3 is CASSDFLDTGRLQETQYF. CDR3 in DNA: TGTGCCAGCAGTGACTTCTTAGATACTGGACGGTTACAAGAGACCCAGTACTTC.

This chain joins TRBV11-2 and TRBJ2-3; 9 nucleotides align to TRBD1. CDR3 size: 16 residues. Trimming took 1 base from V and 4 from J; bases not matched to a gene: 6. CDR1 and CDR2 (germline): SGHAT, FQNNGV. DNA of the CDR3: TGTGCCAGCAGCTTAGTTGGGACAGGGCCGGCAGATACGCAGTATTTT. It codes for CASSLVGTGPADTQYF.

The chain is built from TRBV4-3 and TRBJ1-1; D possibly corresponds to TRBD1 (5 bases). The CDR3 has 17 amino acids. With 3 bases removed from V and 3 bases from J, the gap between germline ends came to 20 bases. The V gene's germline CDR1 is LGHNA and CDR2 YSLEER. In DNA form, the CDR3 reads TGCGCCAGCAGCCAGGGGAGTACAGGTAGCTGGGACACTGAAGCTTTCTTT. Translating gives CASSQGSTGSWDTEAFF.